The 2 T cell receptor beta chains in this list originate from one sample, sequenced in a study of blood T cells in healthy people across ages. Then a second PCR, running roughly 6 to 11 cycles, was carried out with a sample-barcoded 5' primer and a J-beta primer mix. TCRdb redid the calling of the 5' RACE reads with MiXCR, one entry per CDR3 protein. The sample shows 1.5 million to 2 million distinct CDR3 sequences, 28% of them seen only once. The specimen was blood. These receptors all stem from a woman in her 30s in good health.

This clonotype was picked up many times. J is TRBJ2-1 and V is TRBV27; 9 nucleotides align to TRBD2. With 1 base clipped from V and 0 bases from J, the junction kept 7 bases outside the gene matches. The CDR3 sequence is 18 residues long. Per the germline V gene, CDR1 is MNHEY and CDR2 is SMNVEV (reference sequence). This CDR3 is CASSLLAGESSSYNEQFF. The CDR3 DNA reads TGTGCCAGCAGTTTATTAGCGGGGGAGTCCAGCTCCTACAATGAGCAGTTCTTC.

Ten or more counts support this clonotype. The chain links TRBV10-3 to TRBJ2-7, with 10 bases that match TRBD2. This CDR3 has 15 residues. The germline CDR1 and CDR2 sequences are ENHRY and SYGVKD. Trimming took 4 bases from V and 2 from J; bases not matched to a gene: 5. The CDR3 sequence is CAISGGTSAAYEQYF. CDR3 nucleotide sequence: TGTGCCATCAGTGGCGGGACTAGCGCTGCCTACGAGCAGTACTTC.